The subject of this entry is one T cell receptor (beta chain). The target antigen is unknown. TCRdb analysed the 5' RACE reads with MiXCR anew, one entry per CDR3 protein. The sample shows tens of thousands of distinct CDR3 sequences, approximately 6.1% of them seen only once. These data originate in a study of T cells after yellow fever vaccination. Study conclusions and caveats: A small share of clonotypes appeared in both CD4 and CD8 compartments.

Germline V gene sequence: CDR1 SEHNR, CDR2 FQNEAQ (reference sequence). Trimming pared 5 bases from V and 0 bases from J, leaving 11 bases between. This CDR3 is built from 14 residues. The material was CD8+ T cells sorted from PBMCs, obtained around 45 days after the first yellow fever vaccination. The V gene is TRBV7-9, the J gene TRBJ2-7; a weak D match, TRBD1 (5 bases). This TCR was recovered from a man aged 18 to 30 who received the YFV17D yellow fever vaccine. CDR3 DNA: TGTGCCAGCAGCCTGACAGCAAACTCCTACGAGCAGTACTTC. Translated, it gives CASSLTANSYEQYF. Looking up the rest from reference TRBV7-9 and TRBJ2-7 gives the full variable domain: DTGVSQNPRHKITKRGQNVTFRCDPISEHNRLYWYRQTLGQGPEFLTYFQNEAQLEKSRLLSDRFSAERPKGSFSTLEIQRTEQGDSAMYLCASSLTANSYEQYFGPGTRLTVT.